The 30 T cell receptor beta chains below were found in one sample sequenced in a study of a mutant IDH1 vaccine in newly diagnosed glioma (dated by TCRdb to the early 2020s). The library relied on the immunoSEQ multiplex PCR assay. Imported from immuneACCESS, the table was reduced by TCRdb to in-frame sequences with V and J called. These copies leave out some clones; in studies compared against another copy, an unresolved V gene accounts for under half, and the cause of the remainder is not known. The sample yields some 50,000 clones; just over 85% were counted once. The ten largest account for around 2.4% of the sample. This specimen's time point label, per the study, means: baseline, week 1 (first vaccination visit). The treatment or condition label, as the study defines it: pre-vaccination baseline after standard-of-care therapy. The material was PBMCs, obtained from a glioma patient treated with radiotherapy, temozolomide or both. The receptors come from a man between 35 and 55 years old with glioma.

This chain uses TRBV19 with TRBJ2-2; maybe TRBD1 (5 bases). V was shortened by 6 bases and J by 5 bases, with 13 bases between the two germline ends. CDR3 size: 14 residues. CDR1 and CDR2 (germline): LNHDA, SQIVND (reference sequence). This CDR3 is CASRTTQGTGELFF. CDR3 in DNA: TGTGCCAGTAGAACAACCCAGGGAACCGGGGAGCTGTTTTTT.

As to this clone: The same CDR3 is also encoded by other DNA sequences in this sample. This chain uses TRBV5-1 with TRBJ2-7; unclear D gene. CDR1 and CDR2 from the germline V gene are SGHRS and YFSETQ. CDR3 length: 12 amino acids. Trimming took off 0 bases at V and 4 bases at J, with 5 bases between the two ends. Here the CDR3 reads CASSLGGYEQYF. CDR3 nucleotides: TGCGCCAGCAGCTTGGGTGGTTACGAGCAGTACTTC.

V and J are TRBV19 and TRBJ2-5; TRBD1 agrees at 10 bases. Germline V gene lookup returns CDR1 LNHDA and CDR2 SQIVND (reference sequence). CDR3 length equals 17 residues. V gave up 3 bases and J gave up 2 bases; unmatched junction bases: 9. The DNA of the CDR3 is TGTGCCAGTAGTATTGGAATATTGGACAGGGGGCAAGAGACCCAGTACTTC. Its translation is CASSIGILDRGQETQYF. Based on the CDR3 plus reference TRBV19 and TRBJ2-5, the full variable domain is DGGITQSPKYLFRKEGQNVTLSCEQNLNHDAMYWYRQDPGQGLRLIYYSQIVNDFQKGDIAEGYSVSREKKESFPLTVTSAQKNPTAFYLCASSIGILDRGQETQYFGPGTRLLVL.

The V call is TRBV7-7, the J call TRBJ2-2, with no clear D. V lost 3 bases, J lost 1 base, and 9 bases lay in between. Per germline, CDR1 SSHAT and CDR2 FNYEAQ (reference sequence). The CDR3 is made up of 15 amino acids. Here the CDR3 reads CASSLGGGNTGELFF. The DNA for the CDR3 is TGTGCCAGCAGCTTGGGTGGCGGGAACACCGGGGAGCTGTTTTTT.

The rearrangement joins TRBV6-5 to TRBJ2-7; no clear D. Trimming stripped 6 bases from V and 7 bases from J, with 10 bases between. The CDR3 is 11 amino acids. CDR1 and CDR2 (germline): MNHEY, SVGAGI. In DNA form, the CDR3 reads TGTGCCAGCAGCCGCGGTTTGGAGCAGTACTTC. Translating gives CASSRGLEQYF.

The genes are TRBV6-7 and TRBJ2-7, with a tentative D call TRBD1 (6 bases). TRBV6-7 is labeled an ORF, and its function is uncertain. The CDR3 consists of 13 residues. Trimming cost V 6 bases and J 3 bases, with 12 bases left between them. The CDR3 loop is CASSRGQLYEQYF. The CDR3 coding sequence is TGTGCCAGCAGCCGTGGACAGCTCTACGAGCAGTACTTC.

This sequence joins TRBV27 and TRBJ1-4, with TRBD1 matching 8 bases. This CDR3 comprises 14 residues. Trimming at V came to 6 bases and at J to 9 bases, leaving 9 bases not matched to a gene. Germline V gene sequence: CDR1 MNHEY, CDR2 SMNVEV (reference sequence). CDR3 amino acids: CASRGDRNPQKLFF. The CDR3 region has the DNA TGTGCCAGCAGGGGGGACAGGAACCCCCAAAAACTGTTTTTT.

This rearrangement joins TRBV6-6 to TRBJ2-5, with D tentatively TRBD1 (6 bases). The CDR3 spans 15 residues. Trimming took 0 bases from V and 5 from J, leaving 13 bases between them. Germline loops: CDR1 MNHNY, CDR2 SVGAGI (reference sequence). CDR3 coding DNA: TGTGCCAGCAGTTACTCTGGCAGGGGAGTGGAGACCCAGTACTTC. Its protein is CASSYSGRGVETQYF.

The V and J genes are TRBV6-1 and TRBJ2-6, with 9 positions matching TRBD2. Germline loops: CDR1 MNHNS, CDR2 SASEGT. CDR3 size: 17 residues. Germline trimming cut 1 base from V and 0 bases from J; bases unmatched to any gene: 1. CDR3 nucleotides: TGTGCCAGCAGTGAAGGGACTAGCGTCTCTGGGGCCAACGTCCTGACTTTC. Its translation: CASSEGTSVSGANVLTF.

This chain uses TRBV18 with TRBJ2-3; D is unclear. V lost 4 bases and J lost 6, with 20 bases in between. Germline CDR1 reads KGHSH; CDR2 reads LQKENI. This CDR3 spans 16 amino acids. This chain's CDR3 is CASSLRRPALGDTQYF. The CDR3 nucleotides are TGTGCCAGCTCACTCAGGCGGCCGGCCCTGGGGGATACGCAGTATTTT.

The chain carries TRBV10-3 and TRBJ1-1; no definite D call. The V gene lost 11 bases and the J gene lost 1 base, with 14 bases spanning the gap. CDR3 length equals 13 residues. Germline CDR1 and CDR2: ENHRY and SYGVKD. The CDR3 reads CAAAVGSNTEAFF. The CDR3 bases are TGTGCCGCTGCCGTGGGTTCGAACACTGAAGCTTTCTTT.

This chain uses TRBV19 with TRBJ2-3, with 8 bases lining up with TRBD1. J gave up 12 bases and V 3 bases, and 5 bases lay outside the gene matches. This CDR3 has 12 residues. Germline V gene data show CDR1 as LNHDA and CDR2 as SQIVND (reference sequence). As DNA, the CDR3 is TGTGCCAGTAGTATTCAGGGGGCGGCCCAGTATTTT. Translated, it gives CASSIQGAAQYF.

The chain couples TRBV14 to TRBJ1-3, with 8 bases identical to TRBD1. With 5 bases clipped from V and 3 bases from J, the junction kept 6 bases outside the gene matches. This CDR3 comprises 15 residues. Germline V gene data show CDR1 as SGHDN and CDR2 as FVKESK. Here the CDR3 DNA reads TGTGCCAGCAGCGCCAGGGGGCTTTTTGGAAACACCATATATTTT. Residues: CASSARGLFGNTIYF.

The V call is TRBV7-9, the J call TRBJ2-7, with D possibly matching TRBD2 (5 bases). V was shortened by 5 bases and J by 2 bases, with 19 bases between the two germline ends. The CDR3 has 16 amino acids. Looked up from germline, CDR1 is SEHNR and CDR2 is FQNEAQ (reference sequence). This chain's CDR3 is CASSPQGSQFPYEQYF. In DNA, the CDR3 is TGTGCCAGCAGCCCCCAAGGGAGTCAATTTCCCTACGAGCAGTACTTC.

The chain uses TRBV19 and TRBJ2-7; TRBD1 might be the D (5 bases). This CDR3 is 13 amino acids long. Per germline, CDR1 LNHDA and CDR2 SQIVND (reference sequence). Deletions cut 9 bases from V and 0 bases from J, with 12 bases between. CDR3 in amino acids: CASQQENSYEQYF. The CDR3 bases are TGTGCCAGCCAACAGGAGAACTCCTACGAGCAGTACTTC.

J is TRBJ1-1 and V is TRBV28, with TRBD1 identical over 8 bases. CDR3 length equals 15 residues. The V gene end was trimmed by 5 bases and the J gene end by 4 bases; junction bases not matched to a gene: 9. From germline, CDR1 is MDHEN and CDR2 SYDVKM. The CDR3 DNA is TGTGCCAGCAGTACCCTCGGACAGGGTGGCACTGAAGCTTTCTTT. This gives the protein CASSTLGQGGTEAFF.

V and J are TRBV5-1 and TRBJ2-1, with TRBD1 matching over 7 bases. CDR1 and CDR2 (germline): SGHRS, YFSETQ. This CDR3 spans 16 amino acids. Trimming cost V 1 base and J 4 bases; bases outside gene matches: 8. The CDR3 reads CASSLRGMGQYNEQFF. The CDR3 DNA reads as TGCGCCAGCAGCTTGCGAGGGATGGGACAGTACAATGAGCAGTTCTTC.

The gene calls are TRBV6-5 and TRBJ2-7; 9 bases are a match to TRBD2. The V and J ends lost 2 bases and 0 bases, in that order; junction bases with no gene match: 5. CDR3 length equals 16 residues. Germline CDR1 reads MNHEY; CDR2 reads SVGAGI. CDR3 in amino acids: CASSYVREGPSYEQYF. As DNA, the CDR3 is TGTGCCAGCAGTTACGTGCGGGAGGGCCCCTCCTACGAGCAGTACTTC.

This clone has just one count. CDR3 DNA sequence: TGCGCCAGCAGCTTGGGAGAACTGAGCAATCAGCCCCAGCATTTT. Its protein is CASSLGELSNQPQHF. The V gene is TRBV5-1, the J gene TRBJ1-5; no clear D gene. The CDR3 contains 15 residues. Trimming left V 0 bases short and J 1 base short, with 8 bases between. CDR1 and CDR2 from the germline V gene are SGHRS and YFSETQ.

The V gene is TRBV7-2, the J gene TRBJ2-1; a weak D match, TRBD1 (6 bases). Germline CDR1 and CDR2: SGHTA and FQGNSA. Between the trimmed V and J ends, which lost 5 bases and 4 bases, there was a span of 18 bases. This CDR3 has 16 residues. As DNA, the CDR3 is TGTGCCAGCAGCCGAACTCCGGGACACCTGTACAATGAGCAGTTCTTC. This codes for CASSRTPGHLYNEQFF. Full variable domain (remainder filled in from reference TRBV7-2 and TRBJ2-1): GAGVSQSPSNKVTEKGKDVELRCDPISGHTALYWYRQSLGQGLEFLIYFQGNSAPDKSGLPSDRFSAERTGGSVSTLTIQRTQQEDSAVYLCASSRTPGHLYNEQFFGPGTRLTVL.

The chain is built from TRBV21-1 and TRBJ2-1; TRBD2 is the table's D call and was not checked against the DNA. TRBV21-1 is a pseudogene. The CDR3 sequence is 17 residues long. The CDR3 DNA sequence: TGTGCCAGCAGCAAAGAATTGGAGGGTTTAAGGTACAATGAGCAGTTCTTC. It translates to CASSKELEGLRYNEQFF.

This sequence joins TRBV6-5 and TRBJ1-5; TRBD1 is a possible D gene (6 bases). The length of the CDR3 is 15 residues. V was trimmed by 6 bases and J by 0 bases, leaving 12 bases between them. The germline gives CDR1 MNHEY, CDR2 SVGAGI. CDR3 coding DNA: TGTGCCAGCAGGCCGGGACACCATAGCAATCAGCCCCAGCATTTT. Its protein is CASRPGHHSNQPQHF.

This chain links TRBV5-1 with TRBJ1-2; no firm D call. CDR1 SGHRS and CDR2 YFSETQ come from the germline V gene. V was trimmed by 1 base and J by 4 bases, leaving 17 bases between them. The CDR3 covers 16 residues. This chain's CDR3 is CASSLLPREATYGYTF. As DNA, the CDR3 is TGCGCCAGCAGCTTGCTTCCCCGGGAGGCGACCTATGGCTACACCTTC.

This clone came up a few times. V and J are TRBV2 and TRBJ2-3; 8 bases fit TRBD2. The CDR3 runs to 15 residues. V lost 8 bases, J lost 2 bases, and 9 bases stayed unmatched. CDR1 and CDR2 (germline): SNHLY, FYNNEI. The CDR3 region is CASCRSGSTTDTQYF. The DNA for the CDR3 is TGTGCCAGCTGTAGGAGCGGGAGCACCACAGATACGCAGTATTTT. Full variable domain (missing parts from reference TRBV2 and TRBJ2-3): EPEVTQTPSHQVTQMGQEVILRCVPISNHLYFYWYRQILGQKVEFLVSFYNNEISEKSEIFDDQFSVERPDGSNFTLKIRSTKLEDSAMYFCASCRSGSTTDTQYFGPGTRLTVL.

As concerns this clone: Sequence at one end of the junction differs from germline and may be a read error. The chain has TRBV2 and TRBJ2-5; 9 nucleotides agree with TRBD1. The CDR3 runs 15 residues. CDR1 is SNHLY and CDR2 is FYNNEI in the germline V gene. CDR3 in amino acids: CASRSRDRDHETQYF. In DNA, the CDR3 is TGTGCCAGCAGGAGCCGGGACAGGGACCACGAGACCCAGTACTTC.

V is TRBV10-3 and J is TRBJ2-3; 7 bases line up with TRBD2. The CDR3 has 14 residues. With V trimmed by 4 bases and J by 3 bases, 4 bases remained unmatched. Germline V CDR1 and CDR2: ENHRY, SYGVKD. The CDR3 protein is CAISGGRQTDTQYF. The CDR3, as DNA: TGTGCCATCAGTGGCGGGAGACAGACAGATACGCAGTATTTT.

This rearrangement joins TRBV5-1 to TRBJ2-7; D is possibly TRBD2 (6 bases). This CDR3 contains 13 residues. The germline V gene encodes CDR1 SGHRS and CDR2 YFSETQ. Trimming removed 1 base from V and 6 bases from J, with 11 bases in between. CDR3 coding DNA: TGCGCCAGCAGCTTGACTAGCTCGGGCGAGCAGTACTTC. Its translation: CASSLTSSGEQYF.

The chain combines TRBV14 with TRBJ2-5; TRBD1 aligns across 9 bases. Trimming at V came to 1 base and at J to 5 bases, leaving 2 bases not matched to a gene. CDR1 and CDR2 from the germline V gene are SGHDN and FVKESK. CDR3 size: 14 residues. The CDR3 sequence: CASSQATGGETQYF. Written as DNA, the CDR3 is TGTGCCAGCAGCCAAGCGACAGGGGGGGAGACCCAGTACTTC.

This clone is deemed medium-sized. The chain combines TRBV27 with TRBJ2-1; 8 nucleotides agree with TRBD2. This CDR3 has 15 residues. Germline-derived CDR1 and CDR2 are MNHEY and SMNVEV (reference sequence). Trimming removed 6 bases from V and 3 bases from J; junction bases left unmatched: 7. DNA for the CDR3: TGTGCCAGCAGGCTCAGCGGGAGTAGCTACAATGAGCAGTTCTTC. It encodes CASRLSGSSYNEQFF.

The chain combines TRBV2 with TRBJ2-7, with D tentatively TRBD1 or TRBD2 (6 bases each). Trimming removed 3 bases from V and 4 bases from J, with 16 bases in between. In germline, CDR1 is SNHLY, CDR2 FYNNEI. This CDR3 has 15 amino acids. CDR3 residues: CASSDPVLGGYEQYF. The CDR3 DNA follows: TGTGCCAGCAGTGACCCGGTCCTAGGGGGGTACGAGCAGTACTTC.